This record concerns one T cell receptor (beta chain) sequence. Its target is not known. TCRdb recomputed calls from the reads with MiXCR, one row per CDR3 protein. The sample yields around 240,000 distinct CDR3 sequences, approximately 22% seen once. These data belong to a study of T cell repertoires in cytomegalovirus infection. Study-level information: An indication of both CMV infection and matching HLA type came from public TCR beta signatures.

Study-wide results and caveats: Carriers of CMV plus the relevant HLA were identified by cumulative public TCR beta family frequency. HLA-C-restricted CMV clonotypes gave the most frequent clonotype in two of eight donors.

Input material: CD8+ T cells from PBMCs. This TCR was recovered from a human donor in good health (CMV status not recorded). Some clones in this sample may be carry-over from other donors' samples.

Here the CDR3 DNA reads TGTGCCAGCGGCGGGGGGGCCTCCTACAATGAGCAGTTCTTC. Protein: CASGGGASYNEQFF. V gene TRBV6-4 combines with J gene TRBJ2-1; TRBD2 agrees at 9 bases. Germline lookup yields CDR1 MRHNA and CDR2 SNTAGT. V was clipped by 8 bases and J by 0 bases; unmatched bases: 2. CDR3 length: 14 amino acids.